The source of this T cell receptor beta chain is a study of spatial heterogeneity in lung cancer. As for the study in general: There were consistently more beta-chain sequences detected than alpha-chain sequences.

V shed 5 bases and J 5 bases; nucleotides not matched to a gene: 13. This CDR3 spans 19 amino acids. Germline-derived CDR1 and CDR2 are MDHEN and SYDVKM. This clonotype showed up many times. Its specificity is not known. General study findings and limits: Blood carried ubiquitous expanded tumor TCRs more at resection than follow-up.

Each TCR cDNA molecule bore a unique molecular identifier. TCRdb ran MiXCR on the 5' RACE reads and lists one entry per CDR3 protein. The top ten clones hold over 30% of a sample with about 7,100 distinct CDR3 sequences, roughly 5.4% of them seen once. As for time point: sample taken at primary tumor resection. Tumor, nontumor lung or frozen PBMC supplied whole RNA that was sequenced unsorted. The approximately 69 donors had untreated early-stage non-small cell lung cancer. The TCR originated in a male donor with early-stage non-small cell lung cancer. The source was PBMCs, collected at surgery. The chain is built from TRBV28 and TRBJ2-3; TRBD2 agrees at 16 bases. Here the CDR3 DNA reads TGTGCCAGCAGTCCTCCTGGGACTAGCGGGAGGGCCTTGGTAGATACGCAGTATTTT. Amino acids: CASSPPGTSGRALVDTQYF. Combining the CDR3 with reference TRBV28 and TRBJ2-3 gives the whole variable domain DVKVTQSSRYLVKRTGEKVFLECVQDMDHENMFWYRQDPGLGLRLIYFSYDVKMKEKGDIPEGYSVSREKKERFSLILESASTNQTSMYLCASSPPGTSGRALVDTQYFGPGTRLTVL.